This is a list of T cell receptor beta chains from one sample in a study of control samples from healthy donors and cancer patients. Method: immunoSEQ multiplex PCR; TCRdb's copy keeps in-frame clones and lacks some. This table has roughly 450,000 clones, 80% to 95% appearing once. Material for sequencing was PBMCs. The receptors come from a man aged 40-49 years with head and neck cancer. Both conserved end residues are part of each CDR3. The order of the fields is D gene, CDR3 length, J gene, clone size, V gene, CDR3 protein, CDR3 DNA. A D gene is named only where the DNA matches it firmly. Expanded clones get a size class; other rows say once, few or many, or leave the size out.

D: -
length: 15
J: TRBJ2-7
size: -
V: TRBV6-6
CDR3: CASRDIGGLTYEQYF
DNA: TGTGCCAGCAGGGACATAGGGGGACTCACCTACGAGCAGTACTTC

D: TRBD2
length: 15
J: TRBJ2-3
size: -
V: TRBV7-2
CDR3: CASGGGLPSTDTQYF
DNA: TGTGCCAGCGGGGGGGGACTCCCTTCCACAGATACGCAGTATTTT

D: -
length: 16
J: TRBJ1-6
size: -
V: TRBV4-3
CDR3: CASSQDSRGVNSPLHF
DNA: TGCGCCAGCAGCCAAGATTCGAGGGGGGTCAACTCACCCCTCCACTTT

D: -
length: 14
J: TRBJ2-1
size: once
V: TRBV5-1
CDR3: CASSLVPSGNEQFF
DNA: TGCGCCAGCAGCTTAGTGCCGTCCGGGAATGAGCAGTTCTTC

D: -
length: 14
J: TRBJ2-2
size: -
V: TRBV11-3
CDR3: CASSPGANTGELFF
DNA: TGTGCCAGCAGCCCAGGGGCGAACACCGGGGAGCTGTTTTTT

D: TRBD1
length: 13
J: TRBJ1-2
size: once
V: TRBV30
CDR3: CASRDRSSDGYTF
DNA: TGTGCCTCCCGGGACAGGAGTTCGGATGGCTACACCTTC

D: TRBD1
length: 13
J: TRBJ1-1
size: -
V: TRBV3-1/TRBV3-2
CDR3: CASNRGQGTEAFF
DNA: TGTGCCAGCAATAGGGGACAGGGAACTGAAGCTTTCTTT

D: -
length: 11
J: TRBJ1-2
size: few
V: TRBV6-2/TRBV6-3
CDR3: CASSHDSLYTF
DNA: TGTGCCAGCAGTCACGACAGTCTCTACACCTTC

D: -
length: 11
J: TRBJ2-7
size: once
V: TRBV3-1/TRBV3-2
CDR3: CASSQVDEQYF
DNA: TGTGCCAGCAGCCAAGTCGACGAGCAGTACTTC

D: -
length: 14
J: TRBJ1-5
size: -
V: TRBV3-1/TRBV3-2
CDR3: CASSLAQGGQPQHF
DNA: TGTGCCAGCAGCTTAGCCCAGGGCGGTCAGCCCCAGCATTTT

D: TRBD1
length: 14
J: TRBJ1-6
size: -
V: TRBV7-8
CDR3: CASSWGQGDSPLHF
DNA: TGTGCCAGCAGCTGGGGACAGGGAGATTCACCCCTCCACTTT

D: -
length: 15
J: TRBJ1-3
size: -
V: TRBV3-1/TRBV3-2
CDR3: CASSQDRSSGNTIYF
DNA: TGTGCCAGCAGCCAAGACAGGAGCTCTGGAAACACCATATATTTT

D: -
length: 13
J: TRBJ2-3
size: -
V: TRBV3-1/TRBV3-2
CDR3: CASSQRGSDTQYF
DNA: TGTGCCAGCAGCCAACGGGGCTCAGATACGCAGTATTTT

D: -
length: 16
J: TRBJ1-1
size: -
V: TRBV27
CDR3: CASSLYGVPHNGEAFF
DNA: TGTGCCAGCAGTTTATACGGGGTGCCCCATAACGGTGAAGCTTTCTTT

D: -
length: 13
J: TRBJ1-3
size: -
V: TRBV19
CDR3: CASTRDHGNTIYF
DNA: TGTGCCAGTACAAGGGATCACGGAAACACCATATATTTT

D: TRBD1
length: 15
J: TRBJ2-1
size: -
V: TRBV19
CDR3: CASNPTGSSYNEQFF
DNA: TGTGCCAGTAACCCGACAGGGAGCTCCTACAATGAGCAGTTCTTC

D: -
length: 12
J: TRBJ2-3
size: -
V: TRBV9
CDR3: CASSVESDTQYF
DNA: TGTGCCAGCAGCGTAGAGTCAGATACGCAGTATTTT

D: -
length: 15
J: TRBJ1-2
size: -
V: TRBV9
CDR3: CASSVDSGQNYGYTF
DNA: TGTGCCAGCAGCGTAGATAGCGGACAGAACTATGGCTACACCTTC

D: -
length: 12
J: TRBJ1-5
size: once
V: TRBV29-1
CDR3: CSVEGERGAQHF
DNA: TGCAGCGTTGAAGGTGAGCGGGGGGCCCAGCATTTT

D: TRBD2
length: 14
J: TRBJ2-1
size: -
V: TRBV19
CDR3: CASMETSGDNEQFF
DNA: TGTGCCAGTATGGAAACTAGCGGGGACAATGAGCAGTTCTTC

D: -
length: 15
J: TRBJ2-6
size: -
V: TRBV6-5
CDR3: CASSYYSFGANVLTF
DNA: TGTGCCAGCAGTTACTACTCCTTTGGGGCCAACGTCCTGACTTTC

D: -
length: 13
J: TRBJ1-1
size: -
V: TRBV7-8
CDR3: CASSWGGITEAFF
DNA: TGTGCCAGCAGCTGGGGGGGGATCACTGAAGCTTTCTTT

D: TRBD1
length: 16
J: TRBJ1-3
size: -
V: TRBV10-3
CDR3: CAISEGTGGFGNTIYF
DNA: TGTGCCATCAGTGAGGGGACAGGGGGTTTTGGAAACACCATATATTTT

D: TRBD1
length: 16
J: TRBJ2-3
size: -
V: TRBV5-1
CDR3: CASSLEGTGGTDTQYF
DNA: TGCGCCAGCAGCTTGGAGGGGACAGGGGGCACAGATACGCAGTATTTT

D: -
length: 16
J: TRBJ1-2
size: -
V: TRBV7-9
CDR3: CASSLQGSASNYGYTF
DNA: TGTGCCAGCAGCTTACAGGGGTCCGCAAGTAACTATGGCTACACCTTC

D: -
length: 11
J: TRBJ2-7
size: once
V: TRBV20-1
CDR3: CSASGTYEQYF
DNA: TGCAGTGCTAGCGGGACCTACGAGCAGTACTTC

D: -
length: 13
J: TRBJ1-6
size: -
V: TRBV18
CDR3: CASSLGGGSPLHF
DNA: TGTGCCAGCTCACTAGGGGGAGGTTCACCCCTCCACTTT

D: -
length: 14
J: TRBJ1-2
size: -
V: TRBV5-5
CDR3: CASSWAGGDYGYTF
DNA: TGTGCCAGCAGCTGGGCCGGCGGGGACTATGGCTACACCTTC

D: -
length: 17
J: TRBJ2-5
size: -
V: TRBV27
CDR3: CASSSVTGSPYQETQYF
DNA: TGTGCCAGCAGTTCCGTTACAGGGTCCCCGTACCAAGAGACCCAGTACTTC

D: -
length: 14
J: TRBJ2-3
size: -
V: TRBV24-1
CDR3: CATSDPRATDTQYF
DNA: TGTGCCACCAGTGACCCCCGAGCCACAGATACGCAGTATTTT

D: -
length: 14
J: TRBJ2-1
size: -
V: TRBV4-2
CDR3: CASSRSVGANEQFF
DNA: TGTGCCAGCAGCCGGAGTGTGGGGGCGAATGAGCAGTTCTTC

D: -
length: 14
J: TRBJ1-2
size: -
V: TRBV4-2
CDR3: CASSLSRGPEGYTF
DNA: TGTGCCAGCAGCCTTTCGAGGGGCCCAGAGGGCTACACCTTC

D: -
length: 16
J: TRBJ2-5
size: -
V: TRBV10-3
CDR3: CAISEGRGAPGETQYF
DNA: TGTGCCATCAGTGAGGGGAGGGGGGCCCCCGGGGAGACCCAGTACTTC

D: -
length: 14
J: TRBJ1-5
size: -
V: TRBV2
CDR3: CASSEEMAAQPQHF
DNA: TGTGCCAGCAGTGAAGAGATGGCGGCTCAGCCCCAGCATTTT

D: TRBD1
length: 15
J: TRBJ1-1
size: -
V: TRBV28
CDR3: CASSLLTGKDTEAFF
DNA: TGTGCCAGCAGTTTATTGACAGGGAAGGACACTGAAGCTTTCTTT

D: -
length: 15
J: TRBJ2-7
size: once
V: TRBV27
CDR3: CASSFVDSPPYEQYF
DNA: TGTGCCAGCAGTTTTGTGGACAGTCCCCCCTACGAGCAGTACTTC

D: TRBD1
length: 15
J: TRBJ2-7
size: -
V: TRBV9
CDR3: CASSARDRGFYEQYF
DNA: TGTGCCAGCAGCGCGCGGGACAGGGGGTTCTACGAGCAGTACTTC

D: TRBD1
length: 13
J: TRBJ2-5
size: -
V: TRBV5-1
CDR3: CASSRTGQETQYF
DNA: TGCGCCAGCAGTAGGACAGGGCAGGAGACCCAGTACTTC

D: TRBD1
length: 15
J: TRBJ2-1
size: -
V: TRBV28
CDR3: CASSEGQGSYNEQFF
DNA: TGTGCCAGCAGCGAAGGACAGGGCTCCTACAATGAGCAGTTCTTC

D: -
length: 12
J: TRBJ1-5
size: -
V: TRBV30
CDR3: CACQRTNQPQHF
DNA: TGTGCCTGTCAAAGGACAAATCAGCCCCAGCATTTT

D: -
length: 14
J: TRBJ2-3
size: -
V: TRBV18
CDR3: CASSPEMDSNTQYF
DNA: TGTGCCAGCTCACCAGAAATGGACTCGAATACGCAGTATTTT

D: -
length: 14
J: TRBJ2-7
size: -
V: TRBV28
CDR3: CASRQAGRTYEQYF
DNA: TGTGCCAGCAGGCAGGCGGGGCGCACCTACGAGCAGTACTTC

D: -
length: 11
J: TRBJ1-1
size: -
V: TRBV18
CDR3: CASGHGMEAFF
DNA: TGTGCCAGCGGCCACGGGATGGAAGCTTTCTTT

D: -
length: 17
J: TRBJ2-1
size: few
V: TRBV7-8
CDR3: CASSSTSVRTVGREQFF
DNA: TGTGCCAGCAGCTCGACAAGCGTAAGGACAGTAGGGCGGGAGCAGTTCTTC

D: -
length: 12
J: TRBJ2-7
size: -
V: TRBV30
CDR3: CAWSVLGYEQYF
DNA: TGTGCCTGGAGTGTACTCGGGTACGAGCAGTACTTC

D: -
length: 13
J: TRBJ1-3
size: -
V: TRBV29-1
CDR3: CSVRWSSGNTIYF
DNA: TGCAGCGTTCGGTGGAGCTCTGGAAACACCATATATTTT

D: -
length: 11
J: TRBJ1-1
size: -
V: TRBV20-1
CDR3: CSARTVTEAFF
DNA: TGCAGTGCTAGAACTGTAACTGAAGCTTTCTTT

D: TRBD1
length: 15
J: TRBJ1-5
size: once
V: TRBV7-2
CDR3: CASSDRGQGNQPQHF
DNA: TGTGCCAGCAGCGACAGGGGGCAAGGCAATCAGCCCCAGCATTTT

D: TRBD2
length: 14
J: TRBJ2-1
size: -
V: TRBV5-1
CDR3: CASSSGTSDNEQFF
DNA: TGCGCCAGCAGCTCCGGGACTAGCGACAATGAGCAGTTCTTC